This TCR beta chain was profiled in a study of glioma-infiltrating T cells after dendritic cell vaccination. Only a few counts were recorded for this clone. This CDR3 comprises 11 residues. CDR1 and CDR2 from the germline V gene are SGHRS and YFSETQ. Trimming left V 6 bases short and J 5 bases short, with 8 bases between. TCRdb keeps only in-frame clones here, not all; method: immunoSEQ multiplex PCR. The data hold 80,000 to 95,000 clones, with 85% observed a single time. Indicated time point: after dendritic cell vaccination, including at tumor progression/relapse. All glioblastoma patients lacked an isocitrate dehydrogenase mutation.

The receptor was derived from a human donor with glioblastoma. The chain carries TRBV5-1 and TRBJ1-1; no clear D. This sample comprised blood, obtained after dendritic cell vaccination. The CDR3 here is CASIGRTEAFF. DNA of the CDR3: TGCGCCAGCATAGGGAGGACTGAAGCTTTCTTT.